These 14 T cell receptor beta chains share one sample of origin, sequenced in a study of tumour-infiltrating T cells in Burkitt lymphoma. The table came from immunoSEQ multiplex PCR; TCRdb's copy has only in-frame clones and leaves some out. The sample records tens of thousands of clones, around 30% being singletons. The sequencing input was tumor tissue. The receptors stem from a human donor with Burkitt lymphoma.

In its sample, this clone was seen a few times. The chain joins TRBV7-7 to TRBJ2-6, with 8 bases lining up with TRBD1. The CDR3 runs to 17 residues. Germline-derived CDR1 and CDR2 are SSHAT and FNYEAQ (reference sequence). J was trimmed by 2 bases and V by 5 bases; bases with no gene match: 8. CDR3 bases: TGTGCCAGCAGCCCGGGACAGGCGGGTCCTGGGGCCAACGTCCTGACTTTC. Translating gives CASSPGQAGPGANVLTF. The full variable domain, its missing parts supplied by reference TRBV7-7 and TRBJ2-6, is GAGVSQSPRYKVTKRGQDVTLRCDPISSHATLYWYQQALGQGPEFLTYFNYEAQPDKSGLPSDRFSAERPEGSISTLTIQRTEQRDSAMYRCASSPGQAGPGANVLTFGAGSRLTVL.

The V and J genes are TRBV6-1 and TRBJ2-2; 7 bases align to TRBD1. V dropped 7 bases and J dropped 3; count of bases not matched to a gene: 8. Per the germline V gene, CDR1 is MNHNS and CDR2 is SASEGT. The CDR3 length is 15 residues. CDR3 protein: CASNPGQYDTGELFF. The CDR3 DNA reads TGTGCCAGCAACCCGGGACAGTACGACACCGGGGAGCTGTTTTTT.

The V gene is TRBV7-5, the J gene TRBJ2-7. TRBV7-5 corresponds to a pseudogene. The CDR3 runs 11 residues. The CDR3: CVRSRRRKQYF. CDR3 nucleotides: TGTGTCAGAAGCCGACGGCGTAAGCAGTACTTC.

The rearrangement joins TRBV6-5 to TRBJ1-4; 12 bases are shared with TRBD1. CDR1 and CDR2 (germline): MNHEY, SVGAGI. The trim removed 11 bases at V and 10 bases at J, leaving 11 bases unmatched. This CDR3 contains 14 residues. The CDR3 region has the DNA TGTGCCGCACGGGGACAGGGGGCTAAAGGAAAACTGTTTTTT. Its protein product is CAARGQGAKGKLFF.

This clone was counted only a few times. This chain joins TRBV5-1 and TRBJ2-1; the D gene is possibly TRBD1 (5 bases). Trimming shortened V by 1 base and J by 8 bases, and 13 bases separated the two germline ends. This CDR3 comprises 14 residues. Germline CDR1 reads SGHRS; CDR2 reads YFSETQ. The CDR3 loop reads CASSLHDSRDEQFF. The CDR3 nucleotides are TGCGCCAGCAGCTTGCACGACAGTCGTGATGAGCAGTTCTTC.

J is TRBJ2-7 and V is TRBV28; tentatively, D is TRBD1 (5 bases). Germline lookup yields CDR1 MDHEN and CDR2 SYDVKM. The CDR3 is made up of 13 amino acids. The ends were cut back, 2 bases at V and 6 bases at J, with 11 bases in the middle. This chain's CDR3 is CASSLRQGREQYF. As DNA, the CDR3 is TGTGCCAGCAGTTTACGGCAGGGTCGCGAGCAGTACTTC. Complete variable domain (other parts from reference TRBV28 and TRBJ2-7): DVKVTQSSRYLVKRTGEKVFLECVQDMDHENMFWYRQDPGLGLRLIYFSYDVKMKEKGDIPEGYSVSREKKERFSLILESASTNQTSMYLCASSLRQGREQYFGPGTRLTVT.

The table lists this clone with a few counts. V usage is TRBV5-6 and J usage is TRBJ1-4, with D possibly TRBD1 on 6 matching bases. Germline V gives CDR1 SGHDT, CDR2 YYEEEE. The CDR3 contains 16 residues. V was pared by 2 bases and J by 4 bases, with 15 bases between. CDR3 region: CASSFRQDLDNEKLFF. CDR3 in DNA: TGTGCCAGCAGCTTCCGACAGGATCTCGATAATGAAAAACTGTTTTTT. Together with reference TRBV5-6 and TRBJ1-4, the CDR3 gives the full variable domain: DAGVTQSPTHLIKTRGQQVTLRCSPKSGHDTVSWYQQALGQGPQFIFQYYEEEERQRGNFPDRFSGHQFPNYSSELNVNALLLGDSALYLCASSFRQDLDNEKLFFGSGTQLSVL.

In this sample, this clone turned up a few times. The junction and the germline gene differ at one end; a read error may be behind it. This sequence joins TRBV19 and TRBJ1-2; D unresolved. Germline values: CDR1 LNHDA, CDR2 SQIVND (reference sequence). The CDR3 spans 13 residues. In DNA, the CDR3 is TGCGCCAGCGAACAATTTCGCAACTATGGCTACACCTTC. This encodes CASEQFRNYGYTF. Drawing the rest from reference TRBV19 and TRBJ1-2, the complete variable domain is DGGITQSPKYLFRKEGQNVTLSCEQNLNHDAMYWYRQDPGQGLRLIYYSQIVNDFQKGDIAEGYSVSREKKESFPLTVTSAQKNPTAFYLCASEQFRNYGYTFGSGTRLTVV.

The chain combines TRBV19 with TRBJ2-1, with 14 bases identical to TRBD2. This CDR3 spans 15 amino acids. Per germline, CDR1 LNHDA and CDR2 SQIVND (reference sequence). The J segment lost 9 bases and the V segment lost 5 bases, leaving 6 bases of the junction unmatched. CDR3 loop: CASSPTSGGEGEQFF. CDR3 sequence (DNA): TGTGCCAGTAGTCCGACTAGCGGGGGGGAGGGTGAGCAGTTCTTC.

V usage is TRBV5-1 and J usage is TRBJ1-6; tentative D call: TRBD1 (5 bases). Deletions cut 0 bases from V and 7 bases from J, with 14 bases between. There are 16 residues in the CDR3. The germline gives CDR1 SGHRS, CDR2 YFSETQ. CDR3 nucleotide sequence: TGCGCCAGCAGCTTGGGGGACCCCGGGAGGAATTCACCCCTCCACTTT. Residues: CASSLGDPGRNSPLHF.

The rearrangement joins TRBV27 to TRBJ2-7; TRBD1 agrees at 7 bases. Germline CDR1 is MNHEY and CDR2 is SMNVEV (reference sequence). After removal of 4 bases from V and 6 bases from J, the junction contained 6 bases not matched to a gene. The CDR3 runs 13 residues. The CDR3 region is CASSSRQGGEQYF. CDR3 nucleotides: TGTGCCAGCAGTTCGCGACAGGGCGGCGAGCAGTACTTC.

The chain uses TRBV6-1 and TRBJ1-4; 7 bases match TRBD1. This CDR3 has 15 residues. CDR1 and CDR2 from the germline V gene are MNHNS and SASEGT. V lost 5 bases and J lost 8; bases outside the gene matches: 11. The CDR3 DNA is TGTGCCAGCAGTCCAAGGGACAGCACGGGAGAAAAACTGTTTTTT. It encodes CASSPRDSTGEKLFF.

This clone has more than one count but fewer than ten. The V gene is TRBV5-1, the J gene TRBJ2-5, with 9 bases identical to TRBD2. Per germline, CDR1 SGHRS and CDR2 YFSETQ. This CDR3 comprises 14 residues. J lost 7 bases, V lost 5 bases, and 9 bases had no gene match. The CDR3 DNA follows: TGCGCCAGCAGACATAGCGGGGGCGAAGGGACCCAGTACTTC. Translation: CASRHSGGEGTQYF.

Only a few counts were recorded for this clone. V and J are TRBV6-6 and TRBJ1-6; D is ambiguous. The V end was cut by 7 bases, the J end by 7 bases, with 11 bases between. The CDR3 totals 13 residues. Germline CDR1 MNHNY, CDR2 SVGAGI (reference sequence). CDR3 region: CASNAGSNSPLHF. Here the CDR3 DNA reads TGTGCCAGCAACGCCGGTAGCAATTCACCCCTCCACTTT.